The clone carrying this T cell receptor beta chain was detected only a few times. Its antigen is not identified. Germline and junction disagree at one end, which may indicate a read error. Germline-derived CDR1 and CDR2 are SGHDT and YYEEEE. There are 17 residues in the CDR3. Naive CD8 T cell sorting was performed on the CD8+CD4-CCR7+CD45RA+ phenotype. These data are taken from a study of molecular identifiers for immune sequencing clone quantification. Previously described methods and listed TCR primers were used for bulk TCR libraries. TCRdb analysed the PCR reads with MiXCR anew, one entry per CDR3 protein. The profile shows 40,000 to 45,000 distinct CDR3 sequences, approximately 24% of them singletons. Study results and caveats: Approximately 910,000 naive cells reportedly did not prevent detection of spiked Jurkat TCR RNA from one cell. Underestimation of highly expanded clone sizes could arise where identical TCR molecules share a barcode.

The chain has TRBV5-6 and TRBJ2-7; 11 positions match TRBD1. The source is a human donor in good health. Some libraries in this study had Jurkat cell RNA spiked in. The sample taken for sequencing was naive CD8+ T cells from blood, with Jurkat cell RNA spiked in. The subset here: FACS-sorted CD8+CD4-CCR7+CD45RA+ naive T cells. The CDR3, as DNA: TGTGCCAACAGCCAAAGATTGGACAGGGGGCATCTATACGAGCAGTACTTC. Translation: CANSQRLDRGHLYEQYF.